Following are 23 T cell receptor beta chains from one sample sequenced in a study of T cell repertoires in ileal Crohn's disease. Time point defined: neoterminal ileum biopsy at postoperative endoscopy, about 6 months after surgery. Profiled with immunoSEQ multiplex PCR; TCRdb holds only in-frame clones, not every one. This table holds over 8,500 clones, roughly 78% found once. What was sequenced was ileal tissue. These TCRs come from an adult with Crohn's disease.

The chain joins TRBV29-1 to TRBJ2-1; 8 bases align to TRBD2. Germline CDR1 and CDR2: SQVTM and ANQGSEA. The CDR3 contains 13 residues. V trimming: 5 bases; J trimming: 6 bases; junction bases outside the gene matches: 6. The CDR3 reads CSVSGGHGNEQFF. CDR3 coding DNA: TGCAGCGTTTCGGGGGGGCATGGCAATGAGCAGTTCTTC.

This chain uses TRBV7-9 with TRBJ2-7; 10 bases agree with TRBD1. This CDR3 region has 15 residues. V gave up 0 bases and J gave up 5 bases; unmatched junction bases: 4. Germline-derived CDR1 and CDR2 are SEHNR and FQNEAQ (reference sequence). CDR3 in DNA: TGTGCCAGCAGCTTAGCGGGGACAGGGGCCCACGAGCAGTACTTC. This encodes CASSLAGTGAHEQYF. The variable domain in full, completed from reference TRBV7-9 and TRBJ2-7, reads DTGVSQNPRHKITKRGQNVTFRCDPISEHNRLYWYRQTLGQGPEFLTYFQNEAQLEKSRLLSDRFSAERPKGSFSTLEIQRTEQGDSAMYLCASSLAGTGAHEQYFGPGTRLTVT.

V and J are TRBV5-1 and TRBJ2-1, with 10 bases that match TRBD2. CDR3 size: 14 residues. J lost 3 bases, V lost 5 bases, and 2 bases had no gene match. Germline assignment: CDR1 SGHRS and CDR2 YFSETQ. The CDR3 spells CASRTSGFYNEQFF. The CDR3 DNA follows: TGCGCCAGCAGGACTAGCGGGTTCTACAATGAGCAGTTCTTC.

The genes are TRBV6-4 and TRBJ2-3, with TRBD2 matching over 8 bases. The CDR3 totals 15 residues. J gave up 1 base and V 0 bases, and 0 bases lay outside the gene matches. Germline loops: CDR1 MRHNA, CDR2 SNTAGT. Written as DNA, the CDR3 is TGTGCCAGCAGTGACTCGCGGGGGGGCACAGATACGCAGTATTTT. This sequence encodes CASSDSRGGTDTQYF.

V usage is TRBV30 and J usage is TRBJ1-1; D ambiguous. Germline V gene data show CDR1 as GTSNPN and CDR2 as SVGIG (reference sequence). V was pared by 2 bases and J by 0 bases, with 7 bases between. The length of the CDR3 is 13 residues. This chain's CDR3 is CAWSIQMNTEAFF. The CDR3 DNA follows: TGTGCCTGGAGTATACAGATGAACACTGAAGCTTTCTTT.

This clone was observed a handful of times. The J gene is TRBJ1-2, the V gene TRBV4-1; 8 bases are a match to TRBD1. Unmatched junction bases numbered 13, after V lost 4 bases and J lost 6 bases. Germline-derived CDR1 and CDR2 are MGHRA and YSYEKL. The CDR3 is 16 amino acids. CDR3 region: CASSPDRVDLLDGYTF. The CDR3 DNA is TGCGCCAGCAGCCCGGACAGGGTCGACCTCCTAGATGGCTACACCTTC.

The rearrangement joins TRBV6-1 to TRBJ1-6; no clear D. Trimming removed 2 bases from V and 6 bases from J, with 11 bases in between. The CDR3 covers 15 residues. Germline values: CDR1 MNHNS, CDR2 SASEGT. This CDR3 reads CASSESIGLNSPLHF. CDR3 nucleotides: TGTGCCAGCAGTGAAAGTATTGGGCTTAATTCACCCCTCCACTTT.

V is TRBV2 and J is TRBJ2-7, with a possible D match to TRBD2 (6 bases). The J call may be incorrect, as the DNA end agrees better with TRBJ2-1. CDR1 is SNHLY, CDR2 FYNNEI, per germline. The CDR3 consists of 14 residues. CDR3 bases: TGTGCCAGCGCAAGACGGGGAGGCTACAATGAGCAGTTCTTC. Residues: CASARRGGYNEQFF.

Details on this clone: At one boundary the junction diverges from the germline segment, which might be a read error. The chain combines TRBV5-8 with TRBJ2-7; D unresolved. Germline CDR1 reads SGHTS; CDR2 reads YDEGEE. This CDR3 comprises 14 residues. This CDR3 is CASCLRRSAYEQYF. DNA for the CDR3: TGTGCCAGCTGCTTAAGGAGATCGGCCTACGAGCAGTACTTC.

CDR3 sequence: CASKLAGITGELFF. In nucleotides, the CDR3 is TGTGCCAGTAAACTAGCGGGTATTACCGGGGAGCTGTTTTTT. The rearrangement links TRBV19 to TRBJ2-2; 9 nucleotides match TRBD2. The J segment lost 5 bases and the V segment lost 7 bases, leaving 5 bases of the junction unmatched. The germline V gene has CDR1 LNHDA and CDR2 SQIVND (reference sequence). The CDR3 sequence is 14 residues long.

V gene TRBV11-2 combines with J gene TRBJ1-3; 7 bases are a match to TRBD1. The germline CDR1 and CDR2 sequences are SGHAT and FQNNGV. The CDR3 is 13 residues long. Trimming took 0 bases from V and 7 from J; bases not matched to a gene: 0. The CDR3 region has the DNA TGTGCCAGCAGCTTAGACAGGGGGAACACCATATATTTT. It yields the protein CASSLDRGNTIYF.

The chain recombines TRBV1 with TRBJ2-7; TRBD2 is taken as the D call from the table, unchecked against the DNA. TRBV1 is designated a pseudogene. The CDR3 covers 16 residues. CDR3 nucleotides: TGCACCAGCAGTCAAAGGCGGGATCGAATGAACTACGAGCAGTACTTC. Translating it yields CTSSQRRDRMNYEQYF.

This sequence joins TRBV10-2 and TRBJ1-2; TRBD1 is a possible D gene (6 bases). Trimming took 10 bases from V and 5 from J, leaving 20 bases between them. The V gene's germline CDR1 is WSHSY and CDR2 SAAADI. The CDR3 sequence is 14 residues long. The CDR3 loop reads CATLPGGGGYGYTF. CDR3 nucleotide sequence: TGCGCCACCCTCCCGGGGGGCGGTGGGTATGGCTACACCTTC.

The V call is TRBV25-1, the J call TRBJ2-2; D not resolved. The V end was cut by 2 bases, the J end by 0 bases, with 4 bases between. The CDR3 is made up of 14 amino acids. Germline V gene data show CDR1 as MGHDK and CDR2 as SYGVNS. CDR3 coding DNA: TGTGCCAGCAGTGAAGTAGCGAACACCGGGGAGCTGTTTTTT. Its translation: CASSEVANTGELFF.

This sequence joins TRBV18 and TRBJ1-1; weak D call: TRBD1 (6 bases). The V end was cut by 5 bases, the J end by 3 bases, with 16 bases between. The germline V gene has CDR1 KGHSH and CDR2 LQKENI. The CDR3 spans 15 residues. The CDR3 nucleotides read TGTGCCAGCTCATACCGGGACATTCAATACACTGAAGCTTTCTTT. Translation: CASSYRDIQYTEAFF.

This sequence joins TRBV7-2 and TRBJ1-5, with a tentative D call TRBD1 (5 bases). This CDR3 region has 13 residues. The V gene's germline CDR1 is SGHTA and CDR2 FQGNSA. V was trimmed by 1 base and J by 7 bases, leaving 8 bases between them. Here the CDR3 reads CASSLERGQPQHF. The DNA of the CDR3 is TGTGCCAGCAGCTTAGAACGGGGGCAGCCCCAGCATTTT.

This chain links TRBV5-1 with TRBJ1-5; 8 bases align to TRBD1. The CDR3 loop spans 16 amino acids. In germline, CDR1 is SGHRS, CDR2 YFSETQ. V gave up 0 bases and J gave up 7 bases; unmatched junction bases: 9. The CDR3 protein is CASSLGGQGAKQPQHF. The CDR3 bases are TGCGCCAGCAGCTTGGGGGGGCAGGGGGCTAAACAGCCCCAGCATTTT.

CDR3 nucleotides: TGTGCCATCAGTGAACAGGGAATATATCAGCCCCAGCATTTT. It yields the protein CAISEQGIYQPQHF. The rearrangement uses TRBV10-3 and TRBJ1-5, with D perhaps TRBD1 (6 bases). Germline V gives CDR1 ENHRY, CDR2 SYGVKD. The CDR3 contains 14 residues. With 3 bases removed from V and 5 bases from J, the gap between germline ends came to 11 bases.

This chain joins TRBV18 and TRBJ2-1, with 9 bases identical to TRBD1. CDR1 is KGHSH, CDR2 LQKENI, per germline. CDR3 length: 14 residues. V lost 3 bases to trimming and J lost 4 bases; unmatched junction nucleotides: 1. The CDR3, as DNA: TGTGCCAGCTCACCCGGGACAGGGTACAATGAGCAGTTCTTC. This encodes CASSPGTGYNEQFF.

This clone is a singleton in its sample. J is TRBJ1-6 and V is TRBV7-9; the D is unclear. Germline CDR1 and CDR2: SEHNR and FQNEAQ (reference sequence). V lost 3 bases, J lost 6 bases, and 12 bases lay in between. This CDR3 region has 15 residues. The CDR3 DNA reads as TGTGCCAGCAGCTTTTCAGCGAACGCTAATTCACCCCTCCACTTT. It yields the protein CASSFSANANSPLHF.

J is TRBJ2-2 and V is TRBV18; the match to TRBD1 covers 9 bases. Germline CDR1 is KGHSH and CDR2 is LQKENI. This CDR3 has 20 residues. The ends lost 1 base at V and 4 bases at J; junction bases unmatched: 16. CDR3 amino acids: CASSPRGNIRDRATTGELFF. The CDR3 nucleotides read TGTGCCAGCTCACCACGGGGAAACATTCGGGACAGGGCTACCACCGGGGAGCTGTTTTTT.

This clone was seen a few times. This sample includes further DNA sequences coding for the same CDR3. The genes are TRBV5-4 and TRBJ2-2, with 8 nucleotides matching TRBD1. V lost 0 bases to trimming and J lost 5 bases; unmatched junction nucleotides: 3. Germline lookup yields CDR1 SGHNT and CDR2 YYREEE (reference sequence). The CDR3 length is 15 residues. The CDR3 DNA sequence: TGTGCCAGCAGCTTGGGTACAGGGGGTACCGGGGAGCTGTTTTTT. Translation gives CASSLGTGGTGELFF.

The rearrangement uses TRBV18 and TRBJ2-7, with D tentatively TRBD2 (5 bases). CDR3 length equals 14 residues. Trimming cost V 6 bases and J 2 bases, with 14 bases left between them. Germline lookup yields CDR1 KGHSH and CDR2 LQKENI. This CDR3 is CASSPRDGAYEQYF. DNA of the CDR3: TGTGCCAGCTCTCCCCGAGACGGGGCCTACGAGCAGTACTTC.